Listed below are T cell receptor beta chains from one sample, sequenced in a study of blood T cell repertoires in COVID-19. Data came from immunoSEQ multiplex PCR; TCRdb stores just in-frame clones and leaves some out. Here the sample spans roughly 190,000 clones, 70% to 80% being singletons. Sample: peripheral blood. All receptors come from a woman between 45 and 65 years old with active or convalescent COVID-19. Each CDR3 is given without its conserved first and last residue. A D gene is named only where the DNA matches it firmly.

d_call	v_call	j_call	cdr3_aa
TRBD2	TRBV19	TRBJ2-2	ATLGLAAPSGELF
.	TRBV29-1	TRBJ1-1	SVSLRTANTEAF
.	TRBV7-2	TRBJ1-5	ASSREFNQPQH
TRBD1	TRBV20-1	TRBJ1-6	SASGSSGGYNSPLH
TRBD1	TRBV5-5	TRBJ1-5	ASSLGRTGGSWH
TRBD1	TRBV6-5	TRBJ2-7	ASRMGTGGGEQY
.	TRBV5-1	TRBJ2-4	ASSLGGERKNIQY
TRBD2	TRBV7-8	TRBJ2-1	ASSLVISGVWASNEQF
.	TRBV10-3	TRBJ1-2	AISETAIANYGYT
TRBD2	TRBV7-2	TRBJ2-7	ASSLVGTSGGAEQY
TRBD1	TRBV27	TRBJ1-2	ASSSNYDRGDYGYT
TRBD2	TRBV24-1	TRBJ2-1	ATSDWDGASGRAHEQF
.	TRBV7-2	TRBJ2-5	ASSLGGAKETQY
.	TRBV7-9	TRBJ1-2	ASSRQNYGYT
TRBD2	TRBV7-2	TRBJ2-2	ASRLRLALAGELF
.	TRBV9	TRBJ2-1	ASSPLGRSYNEQF
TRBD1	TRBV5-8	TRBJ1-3	ASSPWTGDGGNTIY
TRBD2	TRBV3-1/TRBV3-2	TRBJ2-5	ASSREGPQETQY
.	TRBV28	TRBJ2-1	ASSFWSNEQF
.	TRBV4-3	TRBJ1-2	ASSQGEDYGYT
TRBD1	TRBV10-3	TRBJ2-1	AISEGGGSSYNEQF
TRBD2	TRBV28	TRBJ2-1	ASSPYSGLAGAQF
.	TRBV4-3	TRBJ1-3	ASSQSGLISGNTIY
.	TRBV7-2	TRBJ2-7	ASSLEGGREQY
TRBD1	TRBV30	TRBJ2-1	AWRRDRAYNEQF
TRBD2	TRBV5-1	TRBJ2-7	ASSGTSGGAFYEQY
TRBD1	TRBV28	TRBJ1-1	ASSPYRGDTEAF
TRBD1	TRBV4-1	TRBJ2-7	ASSLGDRVGEQY
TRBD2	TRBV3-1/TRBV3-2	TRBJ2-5	ASSQDSAGGQETQY
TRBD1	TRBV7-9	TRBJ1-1	ASSSRGQTEAF
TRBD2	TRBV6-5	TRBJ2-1	ASRAGLARNEQF
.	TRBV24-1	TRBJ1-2	ATSDPTGVGGYT
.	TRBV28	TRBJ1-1	ASSTGKLGNTEAF
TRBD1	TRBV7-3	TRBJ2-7	ASSFNRKGASGEQY
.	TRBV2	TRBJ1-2	ASSGDADYGYT
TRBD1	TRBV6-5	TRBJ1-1	ASSYSKTGDTEAF
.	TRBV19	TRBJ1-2	ASSIGRAASNYGYT
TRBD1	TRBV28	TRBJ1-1	ASSFPRTGKF
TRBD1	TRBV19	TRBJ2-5	ASTMGTGGDQTQY
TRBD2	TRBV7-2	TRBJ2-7	ASSLALAGGTYEQY
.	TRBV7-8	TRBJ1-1	ASSLGDRPEAF
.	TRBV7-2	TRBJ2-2	ASSWADSTGELF
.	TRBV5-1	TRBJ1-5	ASSLSGYSNQPQH
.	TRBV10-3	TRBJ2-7	ASSGAGEQY
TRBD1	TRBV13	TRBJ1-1	ASSLGRDSYTEAF
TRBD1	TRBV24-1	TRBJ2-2	ATSDLVGGQGRIGELF
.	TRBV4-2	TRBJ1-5	ASSQDGGGVSNQPQH
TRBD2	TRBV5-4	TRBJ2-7	ASSLGSGRGEQY
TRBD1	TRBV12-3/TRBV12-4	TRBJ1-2	ASSLQGEGYT
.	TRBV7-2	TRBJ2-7	ASSLGGGAIYEQY
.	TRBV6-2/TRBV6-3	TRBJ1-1	ASSYPFLRLRMNTEAF
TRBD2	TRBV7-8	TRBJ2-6	ASSATSGGHGSGANVLT
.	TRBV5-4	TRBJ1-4	ASSHGTTGTNEKLF
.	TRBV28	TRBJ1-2	ASSPTEGRGVYGYT
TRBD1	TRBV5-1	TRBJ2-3	ASSKRDRETDTQY